A selection of T cell receptor beta chains follows, all from one sample in a study of PD-L1 blockade in urothelial cancer. TCRdb keeps only in-frame clones here, not all; method: immunoSEQ multiplex PCR. The data contain some 79,000 clones, about 81% of them singletons. The sequencing here drew on PBMCs, taken around atezolizumab (anti-PD-L1) treatment. These receptors originate from a man aged 65 to 85 with urothelial cancer. CDR3s include the opening cysteine and the closing phenylalanine or tryptophan. A D gene is named only where the DNA matches it firmly. Rows may omit the clone size; those that give it use once, few, many or a size class.

d_call,j_call,clone_size,v_call,cdr3_nt,cdr3_aa
TRBD1,TRBJ1-1,-,TRBV5-1,TGCGCCAGCAGCTCCAGTCCCGGGACAGGGGAGGACACTGAAGCTTTCTTT,CASSSSPGTGEDTEAFF
TRBD2,TRBJ2-5,-,TRBV7-6,TGTGCCAGCAGCTTAGTGGCTAGCGGGGGGGCAAGGGAGACCCAGTACTTC,CASSLVASGGARETQYF
TRBD1,TRBJ1-5,-,TRBV19,TGTGCCAGTAGTATAGCCAGGGGGAATCAGCCCCAGCATTTT,CASSIARGNQPQHF
-,TRBJ2-6,-,TRBV4-2,TGTGCCAGCAGCCAAGATATCGTTGGCGGTGCCTCTGGGGCCAACGTCCTGACTTTC,CASSQDIVGGASGANVLTF
TRBD1,TRBJ2-7,-,TRBV28,TGTGCCAGCAGAGCAGGGGGAGATACCTACGAGCAGTACTTC,CASRAGGDTYEQYF
-,TRBJ1-2,-,TRBV4-1,TGCGCCAGCAGCCAATCATCCCAGGGACTTTACGCTACTTACACCTTC,CASSQSSQGLYATYTF
TRBD2,TRBJ2-5,-,TRBV7-3,TGTGCCAGCAGCTTAGGACTAGCGGGGGTATTAGGAGAGACCCAGTACTTC,CASSLGLAGVLGETQYF
-,TRBJ1-2,-,TRBV5-1,TGCGCCAGCAGCTTCCAGGGGATCGATGGCTACACCTTC,CASSFQGIDGYTF
-,TRBJ1-5,few,TRBV27,TGTGCCACCAGTCCGGGAGTTGGCAATCAGCCCCAGCATTTT,CATSPGVGNQPQHF
-,TRBJ2-3,-,TRBV6-1,TGTGCCAGCAGTGAGCCGGGAGTCGGGGCGCAGTATTTT,CASSEPGVGAQYF
-,TRBJ2-5,-,TRBV7-9,TGTGCCAGCAGCTTAGTTACTCAAGAGACCCAGTACTTC,CASSLVTQETQYF
-,TRBJ2-3,few,TRBV11-2,TGTGCCAGCAGCTTAGATTCACTAGATCTGCAGTATTTT,CASSLDSLDLQYF
-,TRBJ2-3,-,TRBV2,TGTGCCAGCAGTGGCCCTGCTACCACAGATACGCAGTATTTT,CASSGPATTDTQYF
-,TRBJ2-2,-,TRBV5-1,TGCGCCAGCAGCTTGGGAGCGGGCACCGGGGAGCTGTTTTTT,CASSLGAGTGELFF
TRBD1,TRBJ1-6,few,TRBV9,TGTGCCAGCAGCTCCCGGGACAGGGTGAACCCCCTCCACTTT,CASSSRDRVNPLHF
TRBD2,TRBJ2-3,few,TRBV7-3,TGTGCCAGCAGCTTAACAGGAGCGGGAGGGCCAAGAGATACGCAGTATTTT,CASSLTGAGGPRDTQYF
-,TRBJ1-3,-,TRBV7-3,TGTGCCAGCAGCTCCCGGCCGAGAGGGAGCTCTGGAAACACCATATATTTT,CASSSRPRGSSGNTIYF
-,TRBJ1-3,-,TRBV2,TGTGCCAGCAGTGACCTAGACTCTGGAAACACCATATATTTT,CASSDLDSGNTIYF
-,TRBJ2-6,-,TRBV5-6,TGTGCCAGCAGCCTAAGACGGGTTTCTGGGGCCAACGTCCTGACTTTC,CASSLRRVSGANVLTF
-,TRBJ1-1,-,TRBV2,TGTGCCGGCAGAAAACAGGTTATGACGAACACTGAAGCTTTCTTT,CAGRKQVMTNTEAFF
TRBD1,TRBJ1-2,-,TRBV7-8,TGTGCCAGCAGCGCTCGGACAGGGGGCGGTGGCTACACCTTC,CASSARTGGGGYTF
TRBD2,TRBJ2-7,-,TRBV19,TGTGCCAGTAGTTTGGCGGGGGGTTCCTACGAGCAGTACTTC,CASSLAGGSYEQYF
-,TRBJ1-1,-,TRBV6-1,TGTGCCAGCAGTATTCCGACAGTGAACACTGAAGCTTTCTTT,CASSIPTVNTEAFF
-,TRBJ1-1,few,TRBV29-1,TGCAGCGTTGCGAGCCAGGGGTACACTGAAGCTTTCTTT,CSVASQGYTEAFF
TRBD1,TRBJ2-1,many,TRBV6-5,TGTGCCAGCAGAAAGACAGGGGTCAATGAGCAGTTCTTC,CASRKTGVNEQFF
TRBD2,TRBJ2-1,-,TRBV5-1,TGCGCCAGCAGCCTCGGGCTAGCGGGAGGTTACAATGAGCAGTTCTTC,CASSLGLAGGYNEQFF
TRBD1,TRBJ1-1,-,TRBV7-2,TGTGCCAGCAGTTACGGGCTTTCTGGGACAGGGAACACTGAAGCTTTCTTT,CASSYGLSGTGNTEAFF
TRBD1,TRBJ1-1,-,TRBV5-1,TGCGCCAGCAGCTTGGCCGGGACAGGGGGTTTGAACACTGAAGCTTTCTTT,CASSLAGTGGLNTEAFF
TRBD1,TRBJ2-5,-,TRBV7-6,TGTGCCAGCAGCTTGCGACAGGGGGGGTTTGCAGAGACCCAGTACTTC,CASSLRQGGFAETQYF
TRBD2,TRBJ2-1,-,TRBV11-2,TGTGCCAGCAGACCCGAGGGACTAGCGGGAGTATCTGGTAATGAGCAGTTCTTC,CASRPEGLAGVSGNEQFF
-,TRBJ1-1,-,TRBV5-1,TGCGCCAGCAGCGCTGAACTAAGGACTGAAGCTTTCTTT,CASSAELRTEAFF
-,TRBJ1-1,-,TRBV28,TGTGCCAGCAGTTTTCAGGGGAACACTGAAGCTTTCTTT,CASSFQGNTEAFF
-,TRBJ2-1,-,TRBV11-2,TGTGCCAGCAGCGCCCCTGAGTTCATTAATGAGCAGTTCTTC,CASSAPEFINEQFF
-,TRBJ2-1,few,TRBV19,TGTGCCAGTAGTATCGGGTCTTCCTCCCCTCCCAATGAGCAGTTCTTC,CASSIGSSSPPNEQFF
TRBD2,TRBJ2-7,-,TRBV6-5,TGTGCCAGCAGTTCGCGACTAGCGGGAGTCTACGAGCAGTACTTC,CASSSRLAGVYEQYF
-,TRBJ2-5,-,TRBV7-2,TGTGCCAGCAGCTCCCAGCGGAGTGACGGAGAGACCCAGTACTTC,CASSSQRSDGETQYF
TRBD1,TRBJ2-5,-,TRBV2,TGTGCCAGCAGTGGTTGGACAGGGACCGAGACCCAGTACTTC,CASSGWTGTETQYF
-,TRBJ1-2,-,TRBV6-6,TGTGCCAGCAGCTACGAGGCTGGAGGCTACACCTTC,CASSYEAGGYTF
TRBD1,TRBJ1-4,-,TRBV2,TGTGCCAGCAGTGACGGCAGGGGGTACGAAAAACTGTTTTTT,CASSDGRGYEKLFF
TRBD1,TRBJ2-1,-,TRBV7-2,TGTGCCAGCAGCGCCATATTTGACAGGGGGGATCGCAATGAGCAGTTCTTC,CASSAIFDRGDRNEQFF
-,TRBJ2-5,-,TRBV2,TGTGCCAGCAGTGAACGGGAGACCCAGTACTTC,CASSERETQYF
TRBD2,TRBJ2-1,-,TRBV6-5,TGTGCCAGCAGGCCCACGGGGGGGGTCAATGAGCAGTTCTTC,CASRPTGGVNEQFF
TRBD1,TRBJ1-4,once,TRBV18,TGTGCCAGCTCAGAATGGACAGGGGGCGATGAAAAACTGTTTTTT,CASSEWTGGDEKLFF
-,TRBJ2-7,-,TRBV9,TGTGCCAGCAGCGTAGAGGGGGGGGGATGGTGGCCGGAGTACTTC,CASSVEGGGWWPEYF
TRBD1,TRBJ2-3,-,TRBV4-3,TGCGCCAGCAGCCAAGGACAGGGCTTCACAGATACGCAGTATTTT,CASSQGQGFTDTQYF
-,TRBJ2-7,-,TRBV28,TGTGCCAGCAGTTCACGACAGCGAGCACCATACGAGCAGTACTTC,CASSSRQRAPYEQYF
-,TRBJ2-7,-,TRBV7-9,TGTGCCAGCAGCCCCGGGACTTTCTACGAGCAGTACTTC,CASSPGTFYEQYF